This record concerns one T cell receptor beta chain sequence. The sample is drawn from a study of blood T cell repertoires in COVID-19. Overall study context: Samples taken during acute and convalescent COVID-19 were collected in the United States, Italy and Spain. The cDNA or gDNA used as material had been derived from T cells, B-cell-depleted T cells, or PBMCs.

This CDR3 comprises 16 residues. Germline lookup yields CDR1 LGHNA and CDR2 YSLEER. V dropped 0 bases and J dropped 4; count of bases not matched to a gene: 5. Original processing notes: How many nucleated cells were present was estimated from reference gene primer amplification. TCRdb's table, derived via immunoSEQ multiplex PCR, lists solely in-frame clones and lacks some. Clone size and the V and J calls come from that table; the DNA yielded D and trimming. Of under 140,000 clones listed, 82% are singletons. This sequence originates from a woman aged 55 to 70 with acute or convalescent COVID-19. The genes are TRBV4-3 and TRBJ2-7; TRBD2 matches at 11 bases. Sample: peripheral blood. CDR3 DNA sequence: TGCGCCAGCAGCCAAGAAGGTAGCGGGGGGGCTTACGAGCAGTACTTC. Amino acids: CASSQEGSGGAYEQYF.